One and the same sample provided the 9 T cell receptor beta chains below, sequenced in a study of identical twins' blood T cells. In TCRdb, the 5' RACE reads were re-called with MiXCR into one record per CDR3 protein. In the table there are about 370,000 distinct CDR3 sequences, roughly 30% of which are singletons. Sample: PBMCs. The receptors shown here come from a woman aged 18 to 55 in good health.

This chain uses TRBV12-3 or TRBV12-4 with TRBJ2-3; unclear D gene. The CDR3 is made up of 17 amino acids. The V end lost 4 bases, the J end lost 2 bases, and 19 bases lay between the germline ends. The CDR3 sequence: CASSSSSAADLTDTQYF. The CDR3 nucleotides are TGTGCCAGCAGTTCCAGCAGCGCGGCGGATCTCACAGATACGCAGTATTTT.

This clonotype turned up a few times. The chain links TRBV7-9 to TRBJ1-1; D is uncertain. Trimming took off 3 bases at V and 5 bases at J, with 7 bases between the two ends. Looked up from germline, CDR1 is SEHNR and CDR2 is FQNEAQ (reference sequence). The CDR3 is 12 amino acids. The CDR3: CASSLYATEAFF. CDR3 nucleotides: TGTGCCAGCAGCTTGTATGCTACTGAAGCTTTCTTT.

This clonotype appeared many times. V usage is TRBV10-3 and J usage is TRBJ2-2; D ambiguous. Germline-derived CDR1 and CDR2 are ENHRY and SYGVKD. Trimming cost V 8 bases and J 7 bases, with 17 bases left between them. This CDR3 spans 14 amino acids. The CDR3 region is CAIWAALGGGELFF. CDR3 DNA: TGTGCCATCTGGGCGGCCCTCGGTGGCGGGGAGCTGTTTTTT.

This clonotype turned up a few times. The CDR3, as DNA: TGTGCCAGCAGCCAGGACAGGTTTCCGGACACCGGGGAGCTGTTTTTT. As protein: CASSQDRFPDTGELFF. The V and J genes are TRBV14 and TRBJ2-2, with 7 bases identical to TRBD1. The CDR3 has 16 residues. Unmatched junction bases numbered 7, after V lost 3 bases and J lost 3 bases. The germline gives CDR1 SGHDN, CDR2 FVKESK.

This clonotype occurred a few times. The chain links TRBV28 to TRBJ1-2; D unclear. Germline CDR1 is MDHEN and CDR2 is SYDVKM. V shed 3 bases and J shed 0 bases, with 11 bases lying between them. This CDR3 is built from 15 residues. CDR3 in DNA: TGTGCCAGCAGTTTTACCCCGGGAGCTAACTATGGCTACACCTTC. Translating gives CASSFTPGANYGYTF.

Of note for this clonotype: At one of its ends the junction is not consistent with the germline gene, which may arise from a read error. This chain links TRBV20-1 with TRBJ2-1; 10 nucleotides align to TRBD2. CDR1 DFQATT and CDR2 SNEGSKA come from the germline V gene (reference sequence). This CDR3 is built from 16 residues. CDR3 nucleotide sequence: TGCAGTGCTCCGGAACCACTAGCGGGAACCTACAATGGGCAGTTCTTC. The encoded protein is CSAPEPLAGTYNGQFF.

The rearrangement links TRBV20-1 to TRBJ2-7; D is possibly TRBD2 (5 bases). Looked up from germline, CDR1 is DFQATT and CDR2 is SNEGSKA (reference sequence). Trimming pared 0 bases from V and 1 base from J, leaving 13 bases between. CDR3 length: 15 amino acids. CDR3 loop: CSARDRAGLSYEQYF. As DNA, the CDR3 is TGCAGTGCTAGAGATCGGGCAGGACTTTCCTACGAGCAGTACTTC.

The chain couples TRBV5-1 to TRBJ1-1; D is undetermined. The CDR3 runs to 9 residues. V was cut by 4 bases and J by 13 bases, with 8 bases left in between. CDR1 is SGHRS, CDR2 YFSETQ, per germline. The CDR3 region has the DNA TGCGCCAGCAGCCATGGTGTTTTCTTT. This codes for CASSHGVFF.

Only a few counts were recorded for this clonotype. The rearrangement joins TRBV6-5 to TRBJ2-1; 7 nucleotides line up with TRBD1. CDR3 length: 15 amino acids. CDR1 is MNHEY and CDR2 is SVGAGI in the germline V gene. With 7 bases clipped from V and 0 bases from J, the junction kept 6 bases outside the gene matches. The CDR3 loop reads CASTRQGSSYNEQFF. In nucleotides, the CDR3 is TGTGCCAGCACCAGACAGGGAAGCTCCTACAATGAGCAGTTCTTC.